The clone carrying this T cell receptor beta chain was detected ten times or more. Its antigen remains unknown. cDNA synthesis used the whole RNA isolate, giving expressed TCRB sequences. Generated by immunoSEQ multiplex PCR, the TCRdb table keeps only in-frame clones and is missing some. The profile covers more than 110,000 clones, with 6.9% appearing a single time and about 1.4% taken by the ten largest. Markers CD45RO/CCR7/CD25/CD127/CD95/CD27 served to sort CD4+ naive, central memory, regulatory and stem cell-like memory cells. The sample comes from a study of beta chain features in type 1 diabetes. Regarding the study as a whole: VDJ junctions from patients with type 1 diabetes contained fewer insertions and more deletions. Patients with Type 1 diabetes showed moderately but significantly shorter TCRB CDR3s in all four CD4+ subsets. PCR might pick shorter templates more often, in the same way for patients and controls.

V lost 3 bases and J 2 bases, leaving 9 bases between the germline ends. The CDR3 extends over 14 amino acids. From germline, CDR1 is KGHSH and CDR2 LQKENI. The TCR was taken from a woman aged 30 to 39 in good health. The rearrangement joins TRBV18 to TRBJ2-3, with D perhaps TRBD1 (6 bases). Sequencing used central memory CD4+ T cells from blood. CDR3 protein: CASSPRTDTDTQYF. The CDR3 DNA reads TGTGCCAGCTCACCGAGGACAGACACAGATACGCAGTATTTT.